Following are 30 T cell receptor beta chains from one sample sequenced in a study of shared clonotypes between healthy human individuals (dated by TCRdb to the early 2020s). Receptor libraries were prepared by the immunoSEQ multiplex PCR assay. TCRdb retrieved this table from immuneACCESS and kept in-frame rearrangements only. Not all clones are present; in checked studies, unresolved V genes account for under half, and no reason is known for the remainder. The sample has some 2,000,000 clones on record, more than 90% of them singletons. The top ten clones comprise around 0.13% of the sample. The sample taken for sequencing was naive CD4+ T cells sorted from blood. The cell subset or site label for this specimen denotes: CD45RA+ positively selected. These TCRs come from a man younger than 35 in good health.

The CDR3: CAWSDTGISAFF. The CDR3 coding sequence is TGTGCCTGGAGCGATACAGGGATATCAGCTTTCTTT. This chain joins TRBV30 and TRBJ1-1, with D maybe TRBD1 (6 bases). V gave up 3 bases and J gave up 10 bases, with 15 bases separating them. This CDR3 contains 12 residues. Germline CDR1 and CDR2: GTSNPN and SVGIG (reference sequence). The full variable domain, with the rest looked up from reference TRBV30 and TRBJ1-1, is SQTIHQWPATLVQPVGSPLSLECTVEGTSNPNLYWYRQAAGRGLQLLFYSVGIGQISSEVPQNLSASRPQDRQFILSSKKLLLSDSGFYLCAWSDTGISAFFGQGTRLTVV.

V and J are TRBV7-8 and TRBJ2-3, with 7 bases that match TRBD2. Germline trimming cut 0 bases from V and 2 bases from J; bases unmatched to any gene: 5. This CDR3 is 16 amino acids long. Germline CDR1 SGHVS, CDR2 FQNEAQ. This CDR3 reads CASSLAPSGITDTQYF. CDR3 in DNA: TGTGCCAGCAGCTTAGCCCCTAGCGGAATCACAGATACGCAGTATTTT.

The V and J genes are TRBV28 and TRBJ2-7; D may correspond to TRBD1 or TRBD2 (5 bases each). The germline CDR1 and CDR2 sequences are MDHEN and SYDVKM. The CDR3 sequence is 13 residues long. The V end lost 4 bases, the J end lost 1 base, and 8 bases lay between the germline ends. The CDR3 loop reads CASSYGASYEQYF. The CDR3 DNA reads as TGTGCCAGCAGTTACGGGGCGTCCTACGAGCAGTACTTC.

V is TRBV6-1 and J is TRBJ2-5, with 13 bases identical to TRBD2. Germline CDR1 MNHNS, CDR2 SASEGT. J gave up 7 bases and V 6 bases, and 8 bases lay outside the gene matches. The CDR3 is 15 amino acids. The CDR3 here is CASSSGLAGSGTQYF. CDR3 in DNA: TGTGCCAGCAGCTCGGGACTAGCGGGGTCCGGGACCCAGTACTTC.

In this sample, this clone turned up once. This chain connects TRBV10-2 to TRBJ2-7; 9 nucleotides align to TRBD1. Germline V gene lookup returns CDR1 WSHSY and CDR2 SAAADI. Trimming took 5 bases from V and 5 from J; bases not matched to a gene: 10. The CDR3 contains 15 residues. The CDR3 here is CASSPMSTGGNEQYF. The CDR3 DNA is TGCGCCAGCAGTCCTATGTCAACAGGGGGCAACGAGCAGTACTTC.

To note about this clone: An end of the junction does not agree with germline; a read error may underlie this. The DNA of the CDR3 is TGTGCCAGCAGCCTAGCGGGGGTCAAAGGGGAGACCCAGTACTTC. This encodes CASSLAGVKGETQYF. The chain carries TRBV7-9 and TRBJ2-5, with 10 bases matching TRBD2. The CDR3 runs to 15 residues. Germline-derived CDR1 and CDR2 are SEHNR and FQNEAQ (reference sequence).

The count of this clone is one. This chain uses TRBV21-1 with TRBJ1-2; TRBD1 is the table's D call and was not checked against the DNA. TRBV21-1 is a pseudogene segment. There are 13 residues in the CDR3. The CDR3: CASSNPPNYGYTF. The CDR3 DNA reads TGTGCCAGCAGCAATCCCCCAAACTATGGCTACACCTTC.

In this sample, this clone turned up a few times. The same CDR3 also results from other DNA sequences found in this sample. This chain links TRBV7-8 with TRBJ2-7; D remains unclear. V lost 3 bases, J lost 3 bases, and 3 bases lay in between. This CDR3 is 11 amino acids long. The germline V gene encodes CDR1 SGHVS and CDR2 FQNEAQ. Here the CDR3 reads CASSLDYEQYF. In DNA, the CDR3 is TGTGCCAGCAGCTTGGACTACGAGCAGTACTTC.

In its sample, this clone was seen once. The chain recombines TRBV7-2 with TRBJ1-1; D gene unclear. V lost 5 bases and J lost 1, with 8 bases in between. Germline V CDR1 and CDR2: SGHTA, FQGNSA. CDR3 length: 13 residues. CDR3 nucleotides: TGTGCCAGCAGCCCCCGCGCGAACACTGAAGCTTTCTTT. Translating gives CASSPRANTEAFF.

This chain uses TRBV5-1 with TRBJ1-2; D remains unclear. V lost 1 base to trimming and J lost 2 bases, with 12 bases between them. This CDR3 contains 15 residues. Per germline, CDR1 SGHRS and CDR2 YFSETQ. The DNA for the CDR3 is TGCGCCAGCAGCTTGTCTGGGCCGCTCAACTATGGCTACACCTTC. Translation: CASSLSGPLNYGYTF.

About this clone itself: At the DNA level, this CDR3 is encoded by other sequences in the same sample as well. The chain has TRBV5-1 and TRBJ1-6; 8 bases align to TRBD1. Germline values: CDR1 SGHRS, CDR2 YFSETQ. The J segment lost 7 bases and the V segment lost 4 bases, leaving 4 bases of the junction unmatched. CDR3 length: 14 residues. The CDR3 protein is CASSPGQGNSPLHF. In DNA form, the CDR3 reads TGCGCCAGCAGCCCCGGACAGGGAAATTCACCCCTCCACTTT.

The V call is TRBV4-3, the J call TRBJ1-4; 10 bases map to TRBD1. The CDR3 consists of 17 residues. CDR1 is LGHNA, CDR2 YSLEER, per germline. The ends lost 1 base at V and 7 bases at J; junction bases unmatched: 9. CDR3 region: CASSQAATGTGVEKLFF. The CDR3 bases are TGCGCCAGCAGCCAAGCGGCGACCGGGACAGGGGTTGAAAAACTGTTTTTT.

The chain has TRBV9 and TRBJ2-3, with TRBD2 identical over 8 bases. The trim removed 3 bases at V and 5 bases at J, leaving 5 bases unmatched. Germline V gives CDR1 SGDLS, CDR2 YYNGEE. The CDR3 covers 14 residues. The CDR3 protein is CASSGGLGEDTQYF. The CDR3 DNA reads as TGTGCCAGCAGCGGGGGACTAGGTGAAGATACGCAGTATTTT.

This clone was seen once. This chain uses TRBV29-1 with TRBJ2-5; 7 nucleotides align to TRBD2. The V gene end was trimmed by 6 bases and the J gene end by 4 bases; junction bases not matched to a gene: 11. Germline V lookup: CDR1 SQVTM, CDR2 ANQGSEA. This CDR3 is built from 14 residues. The CDR3 sequence is CSVWTRAPPETQYF. As DNA, the CDR3 is TGCAGCGTGTGGACTAGGGCCCCTCCAGAGACCCAGTACTTC.

V usage is TRBV18 and J usage is TRBJ1-4; 9 bases are shared with TRBD1. CDR1 and CDR2 from the germline V gene are KGHSH and LQKENI. J was trimmed by 4 bases and V by 6 bases; bases with no gene match: 6. The CDR3 spans 15 residues. The CDR3 coding sequence is TGTGCCAGCTCTCCCCGGGACAGGGTTAATGAAAAACTGTTTTTT. This encodes CASSPRDRVNEKLFF.

This clone was observed a single time. The CDR3 region is CASREGPSQGAEAFF. The CDR3 nucleotides are TGTGCCAGCAGAGAAGGCCCCTCACAGGGGGCTGAAGCTTTCTTT. J is TRBJ1-1 and V is TRBV7-8; 8 bases map to TRBD1. The germline V gene encodes CDR1 SGHVS and CDR2 FQNEAQ. V gave up 6 bases and J gave up 6 bases; unmatched junction bases: 12. The CDR3 runs 15 residues.

Concerning this clone itself: Distinct nucleotide sequences in the sample also encode this CDR3. The chain combines TRBV6-5 with TRBJ2-7, with D tentatively TRBD1 or TRBD2 (6 bases each). The CDR3 runs 12 residues. The ends were cut back, 2 bases at V and 7 bases at J, with 9 bases in the middle. Germline V gives CDR1 MNHEY, CDR2 SVGAGI. The CDR3 coding sequence is TGTGCCAGCAGTTACGTAGGGGGGGAGCAGTACTTC. The encoded protein is CASSYVGGEQYF.

The chain couples TRBV28 to TRBJ1-1; TRBD1 might be the D (5 bases). This CDR3 is built from 15 residues. Germline values: CDR1 MDHEN, CDR2 SYDVKM. V was cut by 6 bases and J by 10 bases, with 24 bases left in between. The chain's CDR3 is CASRPGTLGPWRAFF. The DNA for the CDR3 is TGTGCCAGCAGGCCAGGGACTCTCGGTCCATGGAGAGCTTTCTTT.

J is TRBJ2-7 and V is TRBV2, with D hard to call. This CDR3 has 11 residues. Trimming left V 8 bases short and J 1 base short, with 6 bases between. The V gene's germline CDR1 is SNHLY and CDR2 FYNNEI. CDR3 sequence (DNA): TGTGCCAGCCTTCAGTCCTACGAGCAGTACTTC. Amino acid sequence: CASLQSYEQYF.

This clone showed up just once. The V call is TRBV28, the J call TRBJ2-3; D possibly corresponds to TRBD1 (6 bases). The germline V gene has CDR1 MDHEN and CDR2 SYDVKM. Trimming stripped 1 base from V and 2 bases from J, with 13 bases between. The CDR3 sequence is 16 residues long. The CDR3 loop reads CASSLSLGAVTDTQYF. For the CDR3, the DNA is TGTGCCAGCAGTTTATCTCTGGGGGCAGTCACAGATACGCAGTATTTT. The full variable domain, with the rest looked up from reference TRBV28 and TRBJ2-3, is DVKVTQSSRYLVKRTGEKVFLECVQDMDHENMFWYRQDPGLGLRLIYFSYDVKMKEKGDIPEGYSVSREKKERFSLILESASTNQTSMYLCASSLSLGAVTDTQYFGPGTRLTVL.

The V and J genes are TRBV1 and TRBJ2-7; the table's D call, TRBD2, has no DNA check behind it. TRBV1 is a recognized pseudogene. The CDR3 sequence is 15 residues long. The CDR3 loop reads CTSSQRGGRGYEQYF. In DNA, the CDR3 is TGCACCAGCAGCCAAAGGGGGGGGCGCGGGTACGAGCAGTACTTC.

Turning to this clone: This CDR3 is also generated by other DNA sequences in the sample. The chain carries TRBV7-9 and TRBJ1-4; D gene ambiguous. V lost 4 bases to trimming and J lost 5 bases, with 8 bases between them. The CDR3 length is 13 residues. The germline gives CDR1 SEHNR, CDR2 FQNEAQ (reference sequence). CDR3: CASSSGQNEKLFF. The CDR3 DNA reads as TGTGCCAGCAGCTCCGGCCAGAATGAAAAACTGTTTTTT.

Of note for this clone: Different DNA sequences within this sample yield the same CDR3. The chain links TRBV30 to TRBJ1-6; the D is unclear. The V end was cut by 4 bases, the J end by 9 bases, with 10 bases between. The germline gives CDR1 GTSNPN, CDR2 SVGIG (reference sequence). The CDR3 consists of 12 residues. The CDR3, as DNA: TGTGCCTGGACCCCGGGTACTTCACCCCTCCACTTT. Its protein product is CAWTPGTSPLHF. Using reference TRBV30 and TRBJ1-6 for the parts outside the CDR3, the full variable domain is SQTIHQWPATLVQPVGSPLSLECTVEGTSNPNLYWYRQAAGRGLQLLFYSVGIGQISSEVPQNLSASRPQDRQFILSSKKLLLSDSGFYLCAWTPGTSPLHFGNGTRLTVT.

The chain joins TRBV5-1 to TRBJ1-2; D is ambiguous. CDR1 and CDR2 from the germline V gene are SGHRS and YFSETQ. With 0 bases removed from V and 5 bases from J, the gap between germline ends came to 14 bases. The CDR3 sequence is 15 residues long. CDR3 residues: CASSLDGSLGYGYTF. For the CDR3, the DNA is TGCGCCAGCAGCTTGGACGGATCCCTTGGGTATGGCTACACCTTC.

J is TRBJ2-7 and V is TRBV5-4; tentative D call: TRBD1 (6 bases). The germline V and J ends were trimmed by 4 bases and 5 bases, with 19 bases remaining between them. The germline V gene encodes CDR1 SGHNT and CDR2 YYREEE (reference sequence). The CDR3 sequence is 15 residues long. Here the CDR3 reads CASSRENRDRHEQYF. The CDR3 DNA sequence: TGTGCCAGCAGCCGGGAAAACAGGGACCGACACGAGCAGTACTTC.

This clone has just one count. This chain uses TRBV2 with TRBJ2-7, with a tentative D call TRBD1 (6 bases). The V gene lost 5 bases and the J gene lost 5 bases, with 13 bases spanning the gap. Germline CDR1 is SNHLY and CDR2 is FYNNEI. The CDR3 is made up of 13 amino acids. DNA for the CDR3: TGTGCCAGCAGTCTTATCCCAGGGGACGAGCAGTACTTC. Translating gives CASSLIPGDEQYF.

Here the CDR3 reads CASSPLQGPGRYHYGYTF. The CDR3 DNA reads TGTGCCAGCTCACCACTCCAGGGTCCGGGGCGCTACCACTATGGCTACACCTTC. The chain joins TRBV18 to TRBJ1-2; tentatively, D is TRBD1 (5 bases). Trimming removed 1 base at V and 3 bases at J, with 21 bases between. This CDR3 has 18 amino acids. Germline CDR1 KGHSH, CDR2 LQKENI.

The chain recombines TRBV5-8 with TRBJ1-2; 10 positions agree with TRBD1. The germline gives CDR1 SGHTS, CDR2 YDEGEE. The CDR3 loop spans 15 amino acids. The trim removed 2 bases at V and 3 bases at J, leaving 4 bases unmatched. The CDR3 loop reads CASSLGQGDHYGYTF. CDR3 coding DNA: TGTGCCAGCAGCTTAGGACAGGGGGATCACTATGGCTACACCTTC.

The rearrangement joins TRBV6-6 to TRBJ1-1, with a weak D call TRBD1 (5 bases). Germline loops: CDR1 MNHNY, CDR2 SVGAGI (reference sequence). CDR3 length: 15 amino acids. Trimming removed 7 bases from V and 3 bases from J, with 18 bases in between. The CDR3 loop is CASIPPERGHTEAFF. The DNA for the CDR3 is TGTGCCAGCATTCCACCGGAGAGGGGACACACTGAAGCTTTCTTT.

A single count supports this clone. The chain uses TRBV28 and TRBJ1-2; a possible D gene is TRBD1 (5 bases). Germline lookup yields CDR1 MDHEN and CDR2 SYDVKM. V lost 6 bases to trimming and J lost 8 bases, with 16 bases between them. The CDR3 is made up of 13 amino acids. The CDR3 region is CASSTGGAGGYTF. CDR3 nucleotides: TGTGCCAGCAGCACCGGAGGGGCGGGGGGCTACACCTTC.